Listed below are T cell receptor beta chains from one sample, sequenced in a study of immune evolution from preneoplasia to lung adenocarcinoma. Here immunoSEQ multiplex PCR was the method, and the copy in TCRdb shows in-frame clones only, minus some. This repertoire shows about 41,000 clones, roughly 80% found once; its top ten account for 4% to 5%. Sequenced sample: FFPE invasive lung adenocarcinoma tissue. These receptors were taken from a person aged 55 to 75 with lung adenocarcinoma. CDR3s include the opening cysteine and the closing phenylalanine or tryptophan. The D gene is left open where the match is weak. Only some rows state a clone size, as once, few, many or a class for expanded clones.

-,TRBJ2-2,-,TRBV7-6,TGTGCCAGCAGTCAACCCGGGAATGACCGGGAGCTGTTTTTT,CASSQPGNDRELFF
-,TRBJ2-7,-,TRBV7-9,TGTGCCAGCAGCCACCCGAACCGGGGTGAGGTTAACGAGCAGTACTTC,CASSHPNRGEVNEQYF
-,TRBJ1-4,-,TRBV11-2,TGTGCCAGCAGCTTCGGGAGAGAAAAACTGTTTTTT,CASSFGREKLFF
-,TRBJ1-4,-,TRBV15,TGTGCCACCAGCAGAGATAGAGACGGTCTGGGGGAAAAACTGTTTTTT,CATSRDRDGLGEKLFF
-,TRBJ2-5,-,TRBV5-4,TGTGCCAGCAGACGCGGCCTAATCCAAGAGACCCAGTACTTC,CASRRGLIQETQYF
-,TRBJ1-4,-,TRBV28,TGTGCCAGCAGTTTGACGGATACTAATGAAAAACTGTTTTTT,CASSLTDTNEKLFF
-,TRBJ2-4,-,TRBV12-5,TGTGCTAGTGGGGTATCGGCAGCCAAAAACATTCAGTACTTC,CASGVSAAKNIQYF
TRBD1,TRBJ1-4,once,TRBV25-1,TGTGCCAGCAGTGAAGGACAGGGGATTGGTAATGAAAAACTGTTTTTT,CASSEGQGIGNEKLFF
TRBD1,TRBJ1-4,medium-sized,TRBV30,TGTGCCTGGAGTTCACCGGGGACAGCGAATGAAAAACTGTTTTTT,CAWSSPGTANEKLFF
-,TRBJ2-2,once,TRBV5-1,TGCGCCAGCAGCTTGGTACCCGGATTGACCGGGGAGCTGTTTTTT,CASSLVPGLTGELFF
-,TRBJ1-1,-,TRBV5-6,TGTGCCAGCAGCCGGGCCGGGACAGAAGCTTTCTTT,CASSRAGTEAFF
-,TRBJ2-6,medium-sized,TRBV7-8,TGTGCCAGCACCAAAAGGGGCTCTGGGGCCAACGTCCTGACTTTC,CASTKRGSGANVLTF
-,TRBJ1-1,-,TRBV29-1,TGCAGCGTTGAAAGCGGGGGGGGAGCAGCTTTCTTT,CSVESGGGAAFF
-,TRBJ2-2,-,TRBV30,TGTGCCTGGAGTGAAGGGACTCCGAACACCGGGGAGCTGTTTTTT,CAWSEGTPNTGELFF
TRBD2,TRBJ2-5,-,TRBV11-3,TGTGCCAGCAGCGTTAGCGGGAGTGGGGAGACCCAGTACTTC,CASSVSGSGETQYF
TRBD2,TRBJ2-7,-,TRBV7-9,TGTGCCAGCAGCTCCGGGACTAGCGGCACCGAGCAGTACTTC,CASSSGTSGTEQYF
-,TRBJ2-5,-,TRBV7-9,TGTGCCAGCAGCTTTCAGAGCTTAGAGACCCAGTACTTC,CASSFQSLETQYF
-,TRBJ2-5,-,TRBV19,TGTGCCAGTAGTATTGGATACCAAGAGACCCAGTACTTC,CASSIGYQETQYF
-,TRBJ2-5,few,TRBV5-6,TGTGCCAGCAGCGTACGACTGAATCAAGAGACCCAGTACTTC,CASSVRLNQETQYF
-,TRBJ2-2,once,TRBV9,TGTGCCAGCAGCGTAGGTAGCCAGGCGGTCGGGGAGCTGTTTTTT,CASSVGSQAVGELFF
-,TRBJ1-2,once,TRBV7-2,TGTGCCAGCAGCTTCTCCACCTCTGGCGGCTACACCTTC,CASSFSTSGGYTF
-,TRBJ2-1,-,TRBV5-4,TGTGCCAGCAGCTTGGCCGGTAGGGGGAGCAACAATGAGCAGTTCTTC,CASSLAGRGSNNEQFF
-,TRBJ2-7,once,TRBV11-2,TGTGCCAGCAGCCCGATCTCGGGACCCTCGAACGAGCAGTACTTC,CASSPISGPSNEQYF
-,TRBJ1-2,-,TRBV5-1,TGCGCCAGCAGCTCCTCCGACAGGAGCCCCTATGGCTACACCTTC,CASSSSDRSPYGYTF
-,TRBJ2-3,-,TRBV5-1,TGCGCCAGCAGCTTGTATAACACAGATACGCAGTATTTT,CASSLYNTDTQYF
-,TRBJ2-5,-,TRBV7-2,TGTGCCAGCAGCGCATTCAGGGAGACCCAGTACTTC,CASSAFRETQYF
TRBD2,TRBJ2-1,-,TRBV7-6,TGTGCCAGCAGTTCGACTAGCGCCTTGAGCTCCTACAATGAGCAGTTCTTC,CASSSTSALSSYNEQFF
-,TRBJ2-1,-,TRBV6-6,TGTGCCAGCAGTTACTCCGGAAATGAGCAGTTCTTC,CASSYSGNEQFF
-,TRBJ2-3,-,TRBV9,TGTGCCAGCAGCGTCGGTGGCACAGATACGCAGTATTTT,CASSVGGTDTQYF
-,TRBJ2-1,few,TRBV11-3,TGTGCCAGCAGCTTAGATCTATCAGGGCTTGGGGATGAGCAGTTCTTC,CASSLDLSGLGDEQFF
-,TRBJ2-2,-,TRBV11-2,TGTGCCAGCAGCCCTGCTTGGACTCCAGGCACCGGGGAGCTGTTTTTT,CASSPAWTPGTGELFF